This T cell receptor (beta chain) was recorded in a study of a mutant IDH1 vaccine in newly diagnosed glioma. Study-wide context: Administration of eight vaccinations to patients took place in weeks 1, 3, 5, 7, 11, 15, 19, 23. Those enrolled had earlier been treated with radiotherapy, temozolomide, or both, mostly both.

Time point indicated: week 23, last vaccination. Mutant IDH1 20-mer peptide, at 300 ug, made up each vaccine dose, with topical imiquimod. Measured with immunoSEQ multiplex PCR; TCRdb has only the in-frame clones, and not every one. The sample contains about 40,000 clones, about three quarters of which appear only once. CDR3 length: 13 amino acids. Germline V CDR1 and CDR2: MGHDK, SYGVNS. V dropped 7 bases and J dropped 3 bases, with 13 bases sitting between them. As to this clone: Its antigen is not known.

The chain recombines TRBV25-1 with TRBJ2-7, with D possibly TRBD1 on 6 matching bases. This clonotype was obtained from a man aged 50 to 59 with glioma. The source material was PBMCs, sampled from a glioma patient whose treatment included an IDH1 peptide vaccine. The CDR3 reads CASNLQGNYEQYF. The CDR3 bases are TGTGCCAGCAACTTACAGGGCAACTACGAGCAGTACTTC.